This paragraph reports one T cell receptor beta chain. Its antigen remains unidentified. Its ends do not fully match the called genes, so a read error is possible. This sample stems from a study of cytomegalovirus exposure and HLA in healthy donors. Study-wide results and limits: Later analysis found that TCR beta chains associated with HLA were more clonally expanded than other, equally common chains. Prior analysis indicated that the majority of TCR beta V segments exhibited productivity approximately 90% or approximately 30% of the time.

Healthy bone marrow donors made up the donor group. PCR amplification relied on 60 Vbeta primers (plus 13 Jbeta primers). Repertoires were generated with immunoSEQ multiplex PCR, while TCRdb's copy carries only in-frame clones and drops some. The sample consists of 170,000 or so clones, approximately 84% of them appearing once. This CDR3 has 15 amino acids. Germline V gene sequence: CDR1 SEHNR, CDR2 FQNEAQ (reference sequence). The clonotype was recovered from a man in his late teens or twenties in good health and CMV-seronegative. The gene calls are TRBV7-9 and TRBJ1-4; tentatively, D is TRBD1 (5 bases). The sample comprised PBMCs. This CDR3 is CSSTLGPRSDEKLFF. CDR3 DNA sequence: TGTTCCAGCACCTTGGGGCCACGGAGTGATGAAAAACTGTTTTTT.